These 16 T cell receptor beta chains were sequenced from one sample in a study of shared clonotypes between healthy human individuals. The protocol was immunoSEQ multiplex PCR, while the TCRdb copy is restricted to in-frame clones and leaves out a portion. The sample gives under 2.5 million clones, 85% to 95% of which show up once; 0.3% to 0.4% is in the top ten. The sample was naive CD4+ T cells from PBMCs. The sample's subset: CD45RA+ positively selected. The receptors come from a man aged 18 to 30 in good health. Some clones in this sample may be carry-over from other donors' samples.

The rearrangement links TRBV29-1 to TRBJ2-1, with TRBD2 matching over 13 bases. CDR1 is SQVTM and CDR2 is ANQGSEA in the germline V gene. Unmatched junction bases numbered 5, after V lost 7 bases and J lost 2 bases. The CDR3 has 15 amino acids. In DNA, the CDR3 is TGCAGCGCCAAAGGGACTAGCGGGACCTACAATGAGCAGTTCTTC. Its translation is CSAKGTSGTYNEQFF.

Turning to this clone: Distinct nucleotide sequences in the sample also encode this CDR3. The rearrangement links TRBV28 to TRBJ1-3; D gene uncertain. CDR1 is MDHEN and CDR2 is SYDVKM in the germline V gene. The CDR3 spans 13 residues. The V and J ends lost 5 bases and 2 bases respectively, with 7 bases between them. CDR3 DNA sequence: TGTGCCAGCAGTCCTCGGACTGGAAACACCATATATTTT. Translation: CASSPRTGNTIYF.

This chain links TRBV6-4 with TRBJ2-2; D uncertain. Germline V gene sequence: CDR1 MRHNA, CDR2 SNTAGT. The CDR3 has 14 amino acids. V lost 5 bases, J lost 2 bases, and 9 bases lay in between. This chain's CDR3 is CASSSRLNTGELFF. The CDR3 DNA follows: TGTGCCAGCAGTTCGCGACTCAACACCGGGGAGCTGTTTTTT.

This rearrangement joins TRBV28 to TRBJ2-5, with D possibly matching TRBD1 (5 bases). This CDR3 has 15 residues. Germline CDR1 and CDR2: MDHEN and SYDVKM. The V end was cut by 2 bases, the J end by 2 bases, with 12 bases between. The CDR3 bases are TGTGCCAGCAGTTTAAATAGGGGATTTCAAGAGACCCAGTACTTC. This sequence encodes CASSLNRGFQETQYF.

As concerns this clone: At the DNA level, this CDR3 is encoded by other sequences in the same sample as well. The chain carries TRBV6-6 and TRBJ1-1; TRBD1 is a possible D gene (5 bases). V was cut by 0 bases and J by 0 bases, with 8 bases left in between. This CDR3 spans 15 amino acids. Germline V lookup: CDR1 MNHNY, CDR2 SVGAGI (reference sequence). CDR3 sequence (DNA): TGTGCCAGCAGTTACTCGGGGGGGATGAACACTGAAGCTTTCTTT. Protein product: CASSYSGGMNTEAFF.

J is TRBJ1-1 and V is TRBV7-2; D remains unclear. The V gene lost 5 bases and the J gene lost 1 base, with 8 bases spanning the gap. CDR1 is SGHTA and CDR2 is FQGNSA in the germline V gene. This CDR3 contains 13 residues. The CDR3 coding sequence is TGTGCCAGCAGCCCCCACAAGAACACTGAAGCTTTCTTT. Encoded protein: CASSPHKNTEAFF.

The chain carries TRBV7-6 and TRBJ1-3, with unresolved D. Trimming removed 5 bases from V and 0 bases from J, with 8 bases in between. The CDR3 length is 14 residues. In germline, CDR1 is SGHVS, CDR2 FNYEAQ. Here the CDR3 reads CASSPGNSGNTIYF. The DNA for the CDR3 is TGTGCCAGCAGCCCAGGAAACTCTGGAAACACCATATATTTT. Combining the CDR3 with reference TRBV7-6 and TRBJ1-3 gives the whole variable domain GAGVSQSPRYKVTKRGQDVALRCDPISGHVSLYWYRQALGQGPEFLTYFNYEAQQDKSGLPNDRFSAERPEGSISTLTIQRTEQRDSAMYRCASSPGNSGNTIYFGEGSWLTVV.

This chain links TRBV5-1 with TRBJ2-3; D is undetermined. The CDR3 extends over 14 amino acids. The V end was cut by 4 bases, the J end by 4 bases, with 13 bases between. CDR1 SGHRS and CDR2 YFSETQ come from the germline V gene. The CDR3 spells CASSRDSAPDTQYF. The DNA of the CDR3 is TGCGCCAGCAGCCGTGACTCGGCCCCAGATACGCAGTATTTT. The full variable domain, completed using reference TRBV5-1 and TRBJ2-3, is KAGVTQTPRYLIKTRGQQVTLSCSPISGHRSVSWYQQTPGQGLQFLFEYFSETQRNKGNFPGRFSGRQFSNSRSEMNVSTLELGDSALYLCASSRDSAPDTQYFGPGTRLTVL.

The chain is built from TRBV28 and TRBJ2-2; possibly TRBD2 for D (6 bases). V lost 3 bases and J lost 4, with 15 bases in between. CDR1 MDHEN and CDR2 SYDVKM come from the germline V gene. This CDR3 has 16 residues. The CDR3 sequence is CASSFGGAGTTGELFF. For the CDR3, the DNA is TGTGCCAGCAGTTTTGGAGGGGCGGGGACCACCGGGGAGCTGTTTTTT.

The chain joins TRBV2 to TRBJ2-7, with 12 bases lining up with TRBD2. Germline trimming cut 6 bases from V and 5 bases from J; bases unmatched to any gene: 11. Germline V gene data show CDR1 as SNHLY and CDR2 as FYNNEI. This CDR3 contains 16 residues. The CDR3 DNA sequence: TGTGCCAGCAGACCCCCTAGCGGGAGGGCCGGGGACGAGCAGTACTTC. It translates to CASRPPSGRAGDEQYF.

This sequence joins TRBV30 and TRBJ1-5; D possibly corresponds to TRBD1 (6 bases). The CDR3 totals 12 residues. Per germline, CDR1 GTSNPN and CDR2 SVGIG (reference sequence). Trimming removed 5 bases at V and 9 bases at J, with 14 bases between. CDR3: CAWGEQGPPQHF. In nucleotides, the CDR3 is TGTGCCTGGGGGGAACAGGGTCCGCCCCAGCATTTT. The variable domain in full, with the rest retrieved from reference TRBV30 and TRBJ1-5, is SQTIHQWPATLVQPVGSPLSLECTVEGTSNPNLYWYRQAAGRGLQLLFYSVGIGQISSEVPQNLSASRPQDRQFILSSKKLLLSDSGFYLCAWGEQGPPQHFGDGTRLSIL.

This clone was seen a handful of times. This sample also contains other DNA sequences that code for the same CDR3. The chain recombines TRBV28 with TRBJ1-1, with no clear D. V was pared by 5 bases and J by 1 base, with 5 bases between. The CDR3 contains 12 residues. CDR1 MDHEN and CDR2 SYDVKM come from the germline V gene. In DNA, the CDR3 is TGTGCCAGCAGTCCACCGAACACTGAAGCTTTCTTT. It translates to CASSPPNTEAFF.

This chain joins TRBV6-1 and TRBJ1-5; TRBD1 is a possible D gene (6 bases). Deletions cut 6 bases from V and 6 bases from J, with 15 bases between. CDR1 is MNHNS and CDR2 is SASEGT in the germline V gene. This CDR3 region has 14 residues. Written as DNA, the CDR3 is TGTGCCAGCAGGGACAGTTCTCTCACTCAGCCCCAGCATTTT. Translation: CASRDSSLTQPQHF.

The V gene is TRBV5-4, the J gene TRBJ1-2, with 9 bases aligning to TRBD1. The CDR3 consists of 14 residues. Unmatched junction bases numbered 7, after V lost 4 bases and J lost 6 bases. The germline gives CDR1 SGHNT, CDR2 YYREEE (reference sequence). Here the CDR3 DNA reads TGTGCCAGCAGCCGACGGGACAGGGAAGATGGCTACACCTTC. It codes for CASSRRDREDGYTF.

This chain joins TRBV19 and TRBJ1-2, with 10 bases matching TRBD1. With V trimmed by 5 bases and J by 2 bases, 17 bases remained unmatched. CDR1 LNHDA and CDR2 SQIVND come from the germline V gene (reference sequence). This CDR3 has 19 residues. This CDR3 is CASSPRQGASISSNYGYTF. CDR3 bases: TGTGCCAGTAGTCCCCGACAGGGGGCCTCGATATCCTCCAACTATGGCTACACCTTC.

A few counts support this clone. The chain recombines TRBV4-1 with TRBJ1-1, with 7 bases lining up with TRBD1. CDR1 is MGHRA and CDR2 is YSYEKL in the germline V gene. The CDR3 runs 15 residues. V was pared by 3 bases and J by 4 bases, with 8 bases of the junction left unmatched. CDR3 in amino acids: CASSQYRGGFTEAFF. DNA of the CDR3: TGCGCCAGCAGCCAGTACAGGGGTGGTTTCACTGAAGCTTTCTTT.